Presented here are 5 T cell receptor beta chains from one specimen sequenced in a study of T cell repertoires in ileal Crohn's disease. Assay: immunoSEQ multiplex PCR; the TCRdb copy retains only in-frame clones and omits some. The sample holds over 3,000 clones, 60% to 80% seen once. Time point here: neoterminal ileum biopsy at postoperative endoscopy, about 6 months after surgery. Input material: ileal tissue. Receptors originate from an adult with Crohn's disease.

CDR3 nucleotides: TGTGCCAGCAGCCTAAACGTAGCTGGAAACACCATATATTTT. This translates into CASSLNVAGNTIYF. This chain uses TRBV11-2 with TRBJ1-3, with D uncertain. This CDR3 comprises 14 residues. V shed 5 bases and J shed 2 bases, with 10 bases lying between them. CDR1 and CDR2 from the germline V gene are SGHAT and FQNNGV.

The rearrangement uses TRBV18 and TRBJ2-7, with 9 positions matching TRBD1. The CDR3 is 15 residues long. The V and J ends lost 5 bases and 0 bases, in that order; junction bases with no gene match: 5. Germline V CDR1 and CDR2: KGHSH, LQKENI. In nucleotides, the CDR3 is TGTGCCAGCTCATCCGGGACAGGGAACTCCTACGAGCAGTACTTC. Amino acids: CASSSGTGNSYEQYF. Complete variable domain (other parts from reference TRBV18 and TRBJ2-7): NAGVMQNPRHLVRRRGQEARLRCSPMKGHSHVYWYRQLPEEGLKFMVYLQKENIIDESGMPKERFSAEFPKEGPSILRIQQVVRGDSAAYFCASSSGTGNSYEQYFGPGTRLTVT.

The chain combines TRBV7-9 with TRBJ2-3, with 7 bases matching TRBD1. The germline V gene encodes CDR1 SEHNR and CDR2 FQNEAQ (reference sequence). This CDR3 has 13 residues. After removal of 5 bases from V and 6 bases from J, the junction contained 5 bases not matched to a gene. As DNA, the CDR3 is TGTGCCAGCAGCGCGACAGGGATGGATACGCAGTATTTT. This encodes CASSATGMDTQYF.

This clone was counted only a few times. The chain carries TRBV5-6 and TRBJ2-5; 9 bases align to TRBD2. Germline CDR1 reads SGHDT; CDR2 reads YYEEEE. This CDR3 has 15 residues. Trimming removed 4 bases from V and 2 bases from J; junction bases left unmatched: 6. In DNA form, the CDR3 reads TGTGCCAGCAGCCCCTCGGCGGGGGGGCAAGAGACCCAGTACTTC. This encodes CASSPSAGGQETQYF.

The genes are TRBV6-1 and TRBJ1-2, with TRBD1 matching 9 bases. The germline V gene has CDR1 MNHNS and CDR2 SASEGT. Trimming at V came to 4 bases and at J to 7 bases, leaving 16 bases not matched to a gene. The CDR3 is 17 residues long. The CDR3 DNA sequence: TGTGCCAGCAGTGGCCCAAAAAAAAGGGACAGGGAGACTGGCTACACCTTC. Amino acids: CASSGPKKRDRETGYTF.